The 13 T cell receptor beta chains below come from one sample, sequenced in a study of T cell repertoires in cytomegalovirus infection. TCRdb passed the reads through MiXCR, listing each CDR3 protein once. The sample contains more than 150,000 distinct CDR3 sequences, 28% of which appear only once. The sample was PBMCs. The receptors here all came from a human donor in good health (CMV status not recorded). Some clones in this sample may be carry-over from other donors' samples.

This clonotype was found a few times. The chain carries TRBV11-2 and TRBJ2-1; 7 nucleotides line up with TRBD2. CDR1 is SGHAT, CDR2 FQNNGV, per germline. This CDR3 contains 15 residues. Unmatched junction bases numbered 9, after V lost 2 bases and J lost 8 bases. The CDR3 region is CASSLSSQGGDEQFF. Written as DNA, the CDR3 is TGTGCCAGCAGCTTATCCTCGCAGGGAGGGGATGAGCAGTTCTTC.

Written as DNA, the CDR3 is TGTGCCAGCAGTTACCTGTCAACGAACACTGAAGCTTTCTTT. Protein: CASSYLSTNTEAFF. The chain combines TRBV6-2 or TRBV6-3 with TRBJ1-1, with unresolved D. Germline V gene lookup returns CDR1 MNHEY and CDR2 SVGEGT. V dropped 2 bases and J dropped 1 base, with 8 bases sitting between them. This CDR3 is 14 amino acids long.

This chain joins TRBV6-5 and TRBJ2-7; 9 bases fit TRBD2. This CDR3 is 15 amino acids long. Germline loops: CDR1 MNHEY, CDR2 SVGAGI. After removal of 0 bases from V and 6 bases from J, the junction contained 6 bases not matched to a gene. For the CDR3, the DNA is TGTGCCAGCAGTTACTCGGGACTAGCCCGCACCGAGCAGTACTTC. Encoded protein: CASSYSGLARTEQYF.

This chain joins TRBV13 and TRBJ1-4; 7 nucleotides agree with TRBD1. The CDR3 consists of 15 residues. CDR1 is PRHDT and CDR2 is FYEKMQ in the germline V gene (reference sequence). V lost 5 bases to trimming and J lost 6 bases; unmatched junction nucleotides: 9. The CDR3: CASSLRTGRDEKLFF. Here the CDR3 DNA reads TGTGCCAGCAGCCTCAGGACAGGCCGGGATGAAAAACTGTTTTTT. The full variable domain, rest sourced from reference TRBV13 and TRBJ1-4, is AAGVIQSPRHLIKEKRETATLKCYPIPRHDTVYWYQQGPGQDPQFLISFYEKMQSDKGSIPDRFSAQQFSDYHSELNMSSLELGDSALYFCASSLRTGRDEKLFFGSGTQLSVL.

The rearrangement uses TRBV4-1 and TRBJ1-1; D gene ambiguous. Between the trimmed V and J ends, which lost 3 bases and 1 base, there was a span of 6 bases. CDR1 and CDR2 (germline): MGHRA, YSYEKL. CDR3 size: 13 residues. The CDR3 is CASSHPRNTEAFF. The CDR3 DNA follows: TGCGCCAGCAGCCACCCGAGGAACACTGAAGCTTTCTTT.

The chain recombines TRBV6-2 or TRBV6-3 with TRBJ2-1; 7 bases agree with TRBD2. The germline gives CDR1 MNHEY, CDR2 SVGEGT. V shed 0 bases and J 0 bases; nucleotides not matched to a gene: 2. This CDR3 contains 16 residues. The CDR3: CASSYSRGTSYNEQFF. CDR3 nucleotides: TGTGCCAGCAGTTACTCGCGGGGGACCTCCTACAATGAGCAGTTCTTC.

This clonotype was seen a handful of times. The chain has TRBV11-2 and TRBJ2-1; TRBD2 aligns across 14 bases. The CDR3 is 17 residues long. The germline gives CDR1 SGHAT, CDR2 FQNNGV. V shed 2 bases and J 6 bases; nucleotides not matched to a gene: 6. The CDR3 coding sequence is TGTGCCAGCAGCTTACGTCCGGGACTAGCGGGGGCCAATGAGCAGTTCTTC. It yields the protein CASSLRPGLAGANEQFF.

This clonotype was recorded a few times. This chain links TRBV7-6 with TRBJ1-1; TRBD1 might be the D (5 bases). V lost 4 bases, J lost 1 base, and 16 bases lay in between. The germline gives CDR1 SGHVS, CDR2 FNYEAQ. The CDR3 is made up of 16 amino acids. The CDR3 loop reads CASSSGATISNTEAFF. CDR3 bases: TGTGCCAGCAGCTCTGGGGCCACTATCTCGAACACTGAAGCTTTCTTT.

This clonotype occurred a few times. The chain carries TRBV2 and TRBJ1-1, with D tentatively TRBD1 (6 bases). With 8 bases removed from V and 11 bases from J, the gap between germline ends came to 18 bases. This CDR3 has 12 amino acids. The germline V gene encodes CDR1 SNHLY and CDR2 FYNNEI. Written as DNA, the CDR3 is TGTGCCAGCGGGGGGGCTGGGACTTGGGCTTTCTTT. It yields the protein CASGGAGTWAFF.

Ten or more counts support this clonotype. CDR3 amino acids: CSVDQGRPEQFF. The CDR3 coding sequence is TGCAGCGTTGACCAGGGTCGGCCTGAGCAGTTCTTC. V gene TRBV29-1 combines with J gene TRBJ2-1; perhaps TRBD1 as D (5 bases). CDR1 and CDR2 (germline): SQVTM, ANQGSEA. V lost 3 bases to trimming and J lost 9 bases, with 12 bases between them. This CDR3 has 12 residues.

V gene TRBV20-1 combines with J gene TRBJ1-2; D remains unclear. CDR3 length: 14 residues. V was clipped by 3 bases and J by 0 bases, with 11 bases between them. Germline V lookup: CDR1 DFQATT, CDR2 SNEGSKA (reference sequence). The CDR3 DNA follows: TGCAGTGCTAGCTACAGCGTCACTAACTATGGCTACACCTTC. Amino acids: CSASYSVTNYGYTF.

This clonotype was seen more than once but under ten times. This chain links TRBV7-9 with TRBJ2-4; no reliable D call. Germline CDR1 is SEHNR and CDR2 is FQNEAQ (reference sequence). V shed 1 base and J shed 11 bases, with 9 bases lying between them. The length of the CDR3 is 12 residues. CDR3 loop: CASSLGAGFQYF. Here the CDR3 DNA reads TGTGCCAGCAGCTTAGGGGCCGGGTTTCAGTACTTC.

This clonotype showed up just a few times. The chain recombines TRBV12-3 or TRBV12-4 with TRBJ1-5, with 10 bases aligning to TRBD1. The CDR3 is made up of 18 amino acids. With V trimmed by 3 bases and J by 5 bases, 13 bases remained unmatched. The CDR3 DNA follows: TGTGCCAGCAGTTTCAGTCAGGGGAAGACAGGGGGCTATCAGCCCCAGCATTTT. Its protein is CASSFSQGKTGGYQPQHF.